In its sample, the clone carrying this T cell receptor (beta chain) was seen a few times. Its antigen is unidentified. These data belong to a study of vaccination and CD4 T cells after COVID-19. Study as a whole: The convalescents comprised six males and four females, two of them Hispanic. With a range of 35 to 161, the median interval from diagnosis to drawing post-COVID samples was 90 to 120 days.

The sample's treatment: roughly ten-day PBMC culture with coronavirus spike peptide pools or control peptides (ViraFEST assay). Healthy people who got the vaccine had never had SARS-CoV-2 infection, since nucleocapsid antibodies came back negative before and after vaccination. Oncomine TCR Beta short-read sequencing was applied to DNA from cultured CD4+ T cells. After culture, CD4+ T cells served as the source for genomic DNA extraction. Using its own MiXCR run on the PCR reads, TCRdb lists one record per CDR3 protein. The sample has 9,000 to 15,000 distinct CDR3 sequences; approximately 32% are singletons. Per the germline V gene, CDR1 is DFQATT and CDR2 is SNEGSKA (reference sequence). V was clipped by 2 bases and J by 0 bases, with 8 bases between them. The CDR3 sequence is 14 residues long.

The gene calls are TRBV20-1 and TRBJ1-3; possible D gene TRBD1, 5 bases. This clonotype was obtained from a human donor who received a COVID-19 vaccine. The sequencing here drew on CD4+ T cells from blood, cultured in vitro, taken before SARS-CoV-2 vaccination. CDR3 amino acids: CSARQGHSGNTIYF. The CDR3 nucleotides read TGCAGTGCTAGACAGGGCCACTCTGGAAACACCATATATTTT.